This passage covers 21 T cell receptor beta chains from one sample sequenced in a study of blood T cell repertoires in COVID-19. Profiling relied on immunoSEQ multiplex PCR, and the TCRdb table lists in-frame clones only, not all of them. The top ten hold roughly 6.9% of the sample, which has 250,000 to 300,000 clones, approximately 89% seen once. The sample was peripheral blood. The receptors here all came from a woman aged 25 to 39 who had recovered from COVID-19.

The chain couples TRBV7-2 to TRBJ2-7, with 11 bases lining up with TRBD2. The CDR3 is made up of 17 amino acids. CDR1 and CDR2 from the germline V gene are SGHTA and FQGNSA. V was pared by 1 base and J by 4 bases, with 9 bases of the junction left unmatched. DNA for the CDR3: TGTGCCAGCAGCTTAGAACTAGCGGGGGCCCTGACTTACGAGCAGTACTTC. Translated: CASSLELAGALTYEQYF. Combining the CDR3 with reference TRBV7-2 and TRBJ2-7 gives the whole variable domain GAGVSQSPSNKVTEKGKDVELRCDPISGHTALYWYRQSLGQGLEFLIYFQGNSAPDKSGLPSDRFSAERTGGSVSTLTIQRTQQEDSAVYLCASSLELAGALTYEQYFGPGTRLTVT.

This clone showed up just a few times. The CDR3 loop reads CSASLLGAQYEQYF. The CDR3 nucleotides are TGCAGTGCTAGTTTGCTGGGGGCGCAATACGAGCAGTACTTC. This sequence joins TRBV20-1 and TRBJ2-7; D might be TRBD1 (6 bases). The CDR3 totals 14 residues. Germline V lookup: CDR1 DFQATT, CDR2 SNEGSKA (reference sequence). V dropped 3 bases and J dropped 4 bases, with 16 bases sitting between them.

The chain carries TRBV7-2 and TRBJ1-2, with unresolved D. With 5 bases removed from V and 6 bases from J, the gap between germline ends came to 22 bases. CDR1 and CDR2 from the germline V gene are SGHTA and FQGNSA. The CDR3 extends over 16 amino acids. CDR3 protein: CASSPTSGLLQDGYTF. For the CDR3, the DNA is TGTGCCAGCAGCCCAACCTCCGGCCTACTCCAGGATGGCTACACCTTC.

CDR3 nucleotide sequence: TGCGCCAGCAGCTCTGTGGACAGTTACAATGAGCAGTTCTTC. It specifies CASSSVDSYNEQFF. J is TRBJ2-1 and V is TRBV5-1; weak D call: TRBD1 (6 bases). Trimming took off 3 bases at V and 4 bases at J, with 11 bases between the two ends. There are 14 residues in the CDR3. Germline CDR1 SGHRS, CDR2 YFSETQ.

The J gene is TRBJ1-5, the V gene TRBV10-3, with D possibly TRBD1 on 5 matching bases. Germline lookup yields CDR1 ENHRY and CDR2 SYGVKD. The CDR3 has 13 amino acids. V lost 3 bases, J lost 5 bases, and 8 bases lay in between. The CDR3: CAISDRDHQPQHF. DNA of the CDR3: TGTGCCATCAGTGACAGGGATCATCAGCCCCAGCATTTT.

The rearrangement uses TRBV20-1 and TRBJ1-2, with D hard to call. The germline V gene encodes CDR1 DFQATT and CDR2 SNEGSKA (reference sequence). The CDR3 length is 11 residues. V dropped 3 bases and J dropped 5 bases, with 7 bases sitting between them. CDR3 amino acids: CSASPRYGYTF. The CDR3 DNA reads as TGCAGTGCTAGCCCCAGATATGGCTACACCTTC.

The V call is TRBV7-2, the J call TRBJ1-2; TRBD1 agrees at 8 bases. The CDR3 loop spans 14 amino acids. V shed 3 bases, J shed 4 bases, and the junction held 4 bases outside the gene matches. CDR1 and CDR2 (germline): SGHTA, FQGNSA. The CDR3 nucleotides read TGTGCCAGCAGCTTCCCGGACAGGGCCTATGGCTACACCTTC. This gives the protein CASSFPDRAYGYTF. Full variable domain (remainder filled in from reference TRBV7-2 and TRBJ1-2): GAGVSQSPSNKVTEKGKDVELRCDPISGHTALYWYRQSLGQGLEFLIYFQGNSAPDKSGLPSDRFSAERTGGSVSTLTIQRTQQEDSAVYLCASSFPDRAYGYTFGSGTRLTVV.

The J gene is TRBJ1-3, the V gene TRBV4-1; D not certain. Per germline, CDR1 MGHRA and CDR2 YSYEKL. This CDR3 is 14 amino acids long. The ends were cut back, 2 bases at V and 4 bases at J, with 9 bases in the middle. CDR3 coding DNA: TGCGCCAGCAGCCAACTGGGCTCCGGAAACACCATATATTTT. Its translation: CASSQLGSGNTIYF.

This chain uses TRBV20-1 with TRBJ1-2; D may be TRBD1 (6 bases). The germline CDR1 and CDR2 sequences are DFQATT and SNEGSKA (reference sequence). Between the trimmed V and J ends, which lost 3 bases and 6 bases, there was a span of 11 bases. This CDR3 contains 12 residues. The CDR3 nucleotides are TGCAGTGCTAGTTCAGGGGCGGATGGCTACACCTTC. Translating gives CSASSGADGYTF.

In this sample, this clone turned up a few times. CDR3 protein: CASSEVGSGTGSNQPQHF. The CDR3, as DNA: TGTGCCAGCAGTGAAGTAGGTTCAGGGACAGGGAGCAATCAGCCCCAGCATTTT. V gene TRBV6-1 combines with J gene TRBJ1-5; 9 bases are a match to TRBD1. CDR3 size: 18 residues. Looked up from germline, CDR1 is MNHNS and CDR2 is SASEGT. Germline trimming cut 1 base from V and 1 base from J; bases unmatched to any gene: 8.

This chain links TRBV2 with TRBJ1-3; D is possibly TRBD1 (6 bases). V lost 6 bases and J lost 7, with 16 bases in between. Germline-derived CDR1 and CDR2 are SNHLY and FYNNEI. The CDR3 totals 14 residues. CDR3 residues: CASSPPGGRNTIYF. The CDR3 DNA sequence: TGTGCCAGCAGCCCCCCTGGGGGCAGGAACACCATATATTTT.

The CDR3 DNA reads as TGTGCCAGCAGCTTGGACACTTACAATGAGCAGTTCTTC. It encodes CASSLDTYNEQFF. This chain uses TRBV7-6 with TRBJ2-1, with a possible D match to TRBD1 (5 bases). The CDR3 contains 13 residues. Germline V gene sequence: CDR1 SGHVS, CDR2 FNYEAQ. The ends were cut back, 3 bases at V and 4 bases at J, with 7 bases in the middle.

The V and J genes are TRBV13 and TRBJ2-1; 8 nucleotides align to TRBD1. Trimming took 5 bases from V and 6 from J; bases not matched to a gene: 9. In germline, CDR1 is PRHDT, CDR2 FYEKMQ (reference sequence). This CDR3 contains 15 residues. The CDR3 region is CASSVPGTGPNEQFF. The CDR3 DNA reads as TGTGCCAGCAGCGTCCCCGGGACAGGCCCCAATGAGCAGTTCTTC. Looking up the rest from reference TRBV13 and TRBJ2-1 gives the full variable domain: AAGVIQSPRHLIKEKRETATLKCYPIPRHDTVYWYQQGPGQDPQFLISFYEKMQSDKGSIPDRFSAQQFSDYHSELNMSSLELGDSALYFCASSVPGTGPNEQFFGPGTRLTVL.

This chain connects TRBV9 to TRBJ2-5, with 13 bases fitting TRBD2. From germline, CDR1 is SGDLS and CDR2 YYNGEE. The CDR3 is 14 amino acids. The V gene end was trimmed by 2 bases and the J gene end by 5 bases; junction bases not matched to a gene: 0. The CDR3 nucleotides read TGTGCCAGCAGCGTGACTAGCGGGGGGGAGACCCAGTACTTC. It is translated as CASSVTSGGETQYF.

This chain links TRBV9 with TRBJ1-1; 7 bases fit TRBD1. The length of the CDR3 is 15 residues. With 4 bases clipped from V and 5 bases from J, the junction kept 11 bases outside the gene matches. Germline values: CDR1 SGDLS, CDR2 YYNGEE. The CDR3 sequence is CASSSRGTAGTEAFF. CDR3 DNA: TGTGCCAGCAGCAGCCGGGGGACAGCTGGAACTGAAGCTTTCTTT.

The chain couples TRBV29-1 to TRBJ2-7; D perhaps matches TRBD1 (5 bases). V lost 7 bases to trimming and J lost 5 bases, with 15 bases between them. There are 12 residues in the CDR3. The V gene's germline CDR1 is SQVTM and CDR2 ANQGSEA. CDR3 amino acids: CSATPGHNEQYF. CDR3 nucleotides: TGCAGCGCGACCCCCGGACACAACGAGCAGTACTTC.

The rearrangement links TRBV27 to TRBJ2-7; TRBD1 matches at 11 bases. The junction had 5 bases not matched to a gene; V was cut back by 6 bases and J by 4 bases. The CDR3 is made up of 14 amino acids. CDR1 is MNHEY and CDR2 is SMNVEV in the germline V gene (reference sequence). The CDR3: CASSAGTGGYEQYF. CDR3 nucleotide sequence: TGTGCCAGCAGCGCCGGGACAGGGGGGTACGAGCAGTACTTC.

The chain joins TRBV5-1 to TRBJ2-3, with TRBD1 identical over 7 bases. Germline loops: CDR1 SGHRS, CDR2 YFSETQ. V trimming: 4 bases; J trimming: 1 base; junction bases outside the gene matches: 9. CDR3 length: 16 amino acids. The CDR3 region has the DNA TGCGCCAGCAGCCCAAAAACAGGGGTTGGCACAGATACGCAGTATTTT. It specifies CASSPKTGVGTDTQYF.

The CDR3 spells CASSSPGQRYTGELFF. CDR3 sequence (DNA): TGTGCCAGCAGTTCACCGGGACAGCGATACACCGGGGAGCTGTTTTTT. The V and J genes are TRBV6-5 and TRBJ2-2; 7 nucleotides align to TRBD1. This CDR3 comprises 16 residues. Germline assignment: CDR1 MNHEY and CDR2 SVGAGI. With V trimmed by 4 bases and J by 3 bases, 8 bases remained unmatched.

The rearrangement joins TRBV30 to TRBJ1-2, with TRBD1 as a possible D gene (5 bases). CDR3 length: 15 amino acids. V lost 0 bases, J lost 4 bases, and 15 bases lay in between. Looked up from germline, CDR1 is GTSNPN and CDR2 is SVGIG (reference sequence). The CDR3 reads CAWSVLRGNRYGYTF. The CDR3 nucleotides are TGTGCCTGGAGTGTACTAAGGGGCAATCGCTATGGCTACACCTTC. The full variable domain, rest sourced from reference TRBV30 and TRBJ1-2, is SQTIHQWPATLVQPVGSPLSLECTVEGTSNPNLYWYRQAAGRGLQLLFYSVGIGQISSEVPQNLSASRPQDRQFILSSKKLLLSDSGFYLCAWSVLRGNRYGYTFGSGTRLTVV.

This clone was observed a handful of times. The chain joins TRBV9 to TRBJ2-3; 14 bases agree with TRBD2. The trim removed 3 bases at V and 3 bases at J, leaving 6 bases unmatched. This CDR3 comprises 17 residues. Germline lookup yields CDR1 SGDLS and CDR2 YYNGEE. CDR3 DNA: TGTGCCAGCAGCGCCGGGACTAGCGGGGGAGAGACAGATACGCAGTATTTT. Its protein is CASSAGTSGGETDTQYF.